This T cell receptor (beta chain) was identified during a study of OX40 agonist ivuxolimab in advanced cancers. TCRdb's copy holds only in-frame clones and misses some; the assay was immunoSEQ multiplex PCR. The sample has approximately 100,000 clones; roughly nine tenths are singletons. Germline CDR1 and CDR2: MNHNY and SVGAGI (reference sequence). The CDR3 sequence is 16 residues long. V was trimmed by 5 bases and J by 0 bases, leaving 14 bases between them. This chain links TRBV6-6 with TRBJ1-5; weak D call: TRBD1 (6 bases). Sequenced material: CD4+ or CD8+ T cells sorted from blood, taken in a trial of the OX40 agonist ivuxolimab. The clonotype originates from an adult with an advanced solid tumor such as melanoma, head and neck, liver or kidney cancer. CDR3 sequence: CASSGGTLYSNQPQHF. The CDR3 DNA is TGTGCCAGCAGTGGCGGGACACTTTATAGCAATCAGCCCCAGCATTTT.